This T cell receptor beta chain was found in a study of shared clonotypes between healthy human individuals. Study-level findings and limits: Read depth was anticipated to influence clonotype sharing among donors.

In the naive CD8 group, cells lacked CD45RO and were positively selected for CCR7, so terminally differentiated effector memory CD45RA+ cells were left out. The sorted-subset replicate PCRs were given 150 to 250 ng DNA, which is around 29,000 T cell genomes. The assay was immunoSEQ multiplex PCR, and TCRdb's table has in-frame clones only and misses some. This sample has around 2,000,000 clones, with about 95% found just once. This CDR3 is built from 16 residues. Germline V gene data show CDR1 as SQVTM and CDR2 as ANQGSEA. V was cut by 4 bases and J by 2 bases, with 17 bases left in between. In regard to this clone: Its antigen remains unknown.

The sequencing input was naive CD8+ T cells sorted from blood. This receptor was taken from a man aged 18 to 30 in good health. The chain recombines TRBV29-1 with TRBJ1-4; no firm D call. The CDR3 region is CSVAGFSLVTNEKLFF. In nucleotides, the CDR3 is TGCAGCGTTGCGGGTTTCTCACTGGTGACTAATGAAAAACTGTTTTTT. The variable domain in full, with the rest retrieved from reference TRBV29-1 and TRBJ1-4, is SAVISQKPSRDICQRGTSLTIQCQVDSQVTMMFWYRQQPGQSLTLIATANQGSEATYESGFVIDKFPISRPNLTFSTLTVSNMSPEDSSIYLCSVAGFSLVTNEKLFFGSGTQLSVL.